These 28 T cell receptor beta chains came from one sample sequenced in a study of neurological immune-mediated disorders. TCRdb analysed the 5' RACE reads with MiXCR anew, one entry per CDR3 protein. The data contain under 85,000 distinct CDR3 sequences, 13% to 15% of them singletons. Sample: PBMCs. The source of these receptors is a woman between 45 and 60 years old in good health.

This clonotype is a singleton in its sample. The chain recombines TRBV11-3 with TRBJ2-5; 9 bases are shared with TRBD1. V was pared by 4 bases and J by 5 bases, with 5 bases of the junction left unmatched. In germline, CDR1 is SGHNT, CDR2 YENEEA. This CDR3 contains 14 residues. CDR3 sequence reads: CASSSNRGRETQYF. DNA of the CDR3: TGTGCCAGCAGCTCCAACAGGGGGCGGGAGACCCAGTACTTC.

The sample holds many counts of this clonotype. The chain recombines TRBV20-1 with TRBJ1-1, with TRBD1 matching over 8 bases. The V and J ends lost 5 bases and 1 base, in that order; junction bases with no gene match: 6. The CDR3 extends over 14 amino acids. Germline V gives CDR1 DFQATT, CDR2 SNEGSKA (reference sequence). This CDR3 reads CSAFGQGGNTEAFF. CDR3 nucleotides: TGCAGTGCTTTTGGACAGGGAGGGAACACTGAAGCTTTCTTT.

This clonotype was seen many times. V is TRBV3-1 and J is TRBJ2-2; D is ambiguous. This CDR3 has 14 amino acids. Trimming cost V 6 bases and J 1 base, with 9 bases left between them. The germline V gene encodes CDR1 LGHDT and CDR2 YNNKEL (reference sequence). CDR3 bases: TGTGCCAGCAGTATCGCTGGGAACACCGGGGAGCTGTTTTTT. Its translation: CASSIAGNTGELFF. Together with reference TRBV3-1 and TRBJ2-2, the CDR3 gives the full variable domain: DTAVSQTPKYLVTQMGNDKSIKCEQNLGHDTMYWYKQDSKKFLKIMFSYNNKELIINETVPNRFSPKSPDKAHLNLHINSLELGDSAVYFCASSIAGNTGELFFGEGSRLTVL.

This clonotype was seen many times. This sequence joins TRBV20-1 and TRBJ2-1, with TRBD2 identical over 7 bases. The CDR3 has 15 amino acids. Germline V gene sequence: CDR1 DFQATT, CDR2 SNEGSKA (reference sequence). Germline trimming cut 5 bases from V and 6 bases from J; bases unmatched to any gene: 13. The CDR3 DNA reads as TGCAGTGCTGGAAAGGGGAGGGTATTTGGCAATGAGCAGTTCTTC. This encodes CSAGKGRVFGNEQFF.

In its sample, this clonotype was seen many times. The V and J genes are TRBV29-1 and TRBJ2-5; perhaps TRBD2 as D (7 bases). The germline V and J ends were trimmed by 4 bases and 1 base, with 22 bases remaining between them. Per germline, CDR1 SQVTM and CDR2 ANQGSEA. The CDR3 covers 17 residues. CDR3 loop: CSVARGRGGNSQETQYF. The CDR3 nucleotides are TGCAGCGTTGCCCGGGGTAGGGGGGGAAACAGCCAAGAGACCCAGTACTTC.

The table lists this clonotype with many counts. The chain is built from TRBV6-5 and TRBJ1-5; D is unresolved. This CDR3 comprises 15 residues. V was pared by 5 bases and J by 0 bases, with 11 bases between. CDR1 and CDR2 from the germline V gene are MNHEY and SVGAGI. The CDR3 coding sequence is TGTGCCAGCAGTCTTAACGGATATAGCAATCAGCCCCAGCATTTT. Its protein product is CASSLNGYSNQPQHF.

V usage is TRBV5-1 and J usage is TRBJ2-3; 10 bases map to TRBD2. Germline V lookup: CDR1 SGHRS, CDR2 YFSETQ. The CDR3 runs to 21 residues. With 4 bases clipped from V and 7 bases from J, the junction kept 27 bases outside the gene matches. The CDR3 spells CASSTTGGGEGKAGGPNTQYF. For the CDR3, the DNA is TGCGCCAGCAGCACTACGGGAGGGGGCGAAGGAAAAGCGGGAGGGCCAAATACGCAGTATTTT.

V usage is TRBV18 and J usage is TRBJ2-3; D gene unclear. There are 14 residues in the CDR3. V lost 0 bases, J lost 6 bases, and 10 bases lay in between. CDR1 and CDR2 (germline): KGHSH, LQKENI. The CDR3 here is CASSPPLGPDTQYF. The CDR3 DNA sequence: TGTGCCAGCTCACCACCTTTAGGCCCCGATACGCAGTATTTT.

There are many counts of this clonotype. The chain carries TRBV7-6 and TRBJ2-3, with 12 positions matching TRBD1. J lost 6 bases, V lost 5 bases, and 6 bases had no gene match. The CDR3 length is 15 residues. Germline values: CDR1 SGHVS, CDR2 FNYEAQ. The CDR3 loop is CASSPGTGGLDTQYF. CDR3 nucleotide sequence: TGTGCCAGCAGCCCCGGGACAGGGGGCTTGGATACGCAGTATTTT.

The table lists this clonotype with many counts. The rearrangement links TRBV20-1 to TRBJ2-3; TRBD2 matches at 7 bases. The CDR3 totals 15 residues. V trimming: 1 base; J trimming: 4 bases; junction bases outside the gene matches: 8. Germline V gene data show CDR1 as DFQATT and CDR2 as SNEGSKA (reference sequence). In DNA, the CDR3 is TGCAGTGCTAGAGTAGGTGGGAGGGCCCCAGATACGCAGTATTTT. It is translated as CSARVGGRAPDTQYF.

This clonotype was counted at least ten times. In DNA, the CDR3 is TGTGCCAGCAGTGAGCTTCCGGGACAGGATTACGAGCAGTACTTC. As protein: CASSELPGQDYEQYF. This rearrangement joins TRBV6-1 to TRBJ2-7, with 8 bases identical to TRBD1. Germline CDR1 and CDR2: MNHNS and SASEGT. V lost 3 bases to trimming and J lost 4 bases; unmatched junction nucleotides: 8. The CDR3 loop spans 15 amino acids.

Points on this clonotype: Lacking the conserved final phenylalanine or tryptophan, this CDR3 likely reflects a read error. The V gene is TRBV5-1, the J gene TRBJ2-2, with D perhaps matching TRBD1 (6 bases). Germline V gene data show CDR1 as SGHRS and CDR2 as YFSETQ. CDR3 length: 15 residues. CDR3 protein: CASRLAGTKPGELFI. Written as DNA, the CDR3 is TGCGCCAGCAGATTGGCCGGGACAAAGCCCGGGGAGCTGTTTATT.

This clonotype was counted ten times or more. The chain links TRBV5-1 to TRBJ2-1; 14 nucleotides align to TRBD2. This CDR3 region has 16 residues. The junction had 4 bases not matched to a gene; V was cut back by 0 bases and J by 8 bases. Germline loops: CDR1 SGHRS, CDR2 YFSETQ. Here the CDR3 reads CASSLGLAGGQDEQFF. CDR3 nucleotides: TGCGCCAGCAGCTTGGGACTAGCGGGGGGGCAGGATGAGCAGTTCTTC.

There are many counts of this clonotype. The chain recombines TRBV2 with TRBJ1-5; 7 positions match TRBD1. The germline gives CDR1 SNHLY, CDR2 FYNNEI. This CDR3 spans 16 amino acids. V gave up 3 bases and J gave up 4 bases; unmatched junction bases: 9. The chain's CDR3 is CASSDFPRGSNQPQHF. CDR3 DNA sequence: TGTGCCAGCAGTGATTTTCCCAGGGGGTCTAATCAGCCCCAGCATTTT.

This clonotype was detected ten times or more. The chain carries TRBV7-9 and TRBJ2-1; D possibly uses TRBD1 or TRBD2 (6 bases each). The germline gives CDR1 SEHNR, CDR2 FQNEAQ (reference sequence). CDR3 size: 16 residues. V lost 5 bases, J lost 2 bases, and 16 bases lay in between. CDR3 sequence: CASSRMGAGPYNEQFF. The CDR3 DNA reads TGTGCCAGCAGCCGTATGGGGGCGGGACCCTACAATGAGCAGTTCTTC.

This clonotype has at least ten counts. The chain joins TRBV9 to TRBJ2-1; possible D gene TRBD2, 7 bases. The CDR3 extends over 15 amino acids. The V end lost 4 bases, the J end lost 8 bases, and 19 bases lay between the germline ends. CDR1 and CDR2 from the germline V gene are SGDLS and YYNGEE. CDR3 sequence reads: CASSPRGAGAYEQFF. In DNA, the CDR3 is TGTGCCAGCAGCCCACGGGGGGCAGGAGCCTATGAGCAGTTCTTC.

This clonotype occurred many times. This rearrangement joins TRBV12-3 or TRBV12-4 to TRBJ2-2; D gene uncertain. This CDR3 contains 14 residues. V lost 6 bases to trimming and J lost 6 bases, with 14 bases between them. CDR3 region: CASRETTRPGELFF. The CDR3 DNA reads TGTGCCAGCAGAGAAACGACCCGGCCCGGGGAGCTGTTTTTT.

This clonotype was counted ten times or more. This rearrangement joins TRBV6-6 to TRBJ1-5, with a tentative D call TRBD1 (6 bases). V was cut by 7 bases and J by 6 bases, with 19 bases left in between. The CDR3 runs 15 residues. Germline V CDR1 and CDR2: MNHNY, SVGAGI (reference sequence). The CDR3 loop is CASTRGQAEGQPQHF. The CDR3 DNA reads as TGTGCCAGCACCAGGGGTCAGGCGGAAGGTCAGCCCCAGCATTTT.

This clonotype was observed many times. V gene TRBV5-1 combines with J gene TRBJ2-1; TRBD2 matches 7 bases. V shed 0 bases, J shed 4 bases, and the junction held 4 bases outside the gene matches. The CDR3 is 15 amino acids. Per the germline V gene, CDR1 is SGHRS and CDR2 is YFSETQ. The CDR3 region is CASSLVGGVYNEQFF. DNA of the CDR3: TGCGCCAGCAGCTTGGTTGGGGGGGTGTACAATGAGCAGTTCTTC.

This clonotype was observed at least ten times. As DNA, the CDR3 is TGCAGCGTCGTCGAGGGACTCGTTAAAGAGCAGTACTTC. Its protein product is CSVVEGLVKEQYF. This chain links TRBV29-1 with TRBJ2-7; D perhaps matches TRBD2 (6 bases). The CDR3 extends over 13 amino acids. Trimming took off 6 bases at V and 7 bases at J, with 19 bases between the two ends. CDR1 and CDR2 from the germline V gene are SQVTM and ANQGSEA.

This clonotype was seen at least ten times. V usage is TRBV10-3 and J usage is TRBJ2-7; 8 bases fit TRBD2. Germline CDR1 is ENHRY and CDR2 is SYGVKD. The CDR3 runs to 15 residues. V gave up 3 bases and J gave up 3 bases; unmatched junction bases: 7. CDR3 DNA sequence: TGTGCCATCAGTGACTTCAGCGGGGGAGACTACGAGCAGTACTTC. It yields the protein CAISDFSGGDYEQYF.

This clonotype came up many times. The chain recombines TRBV5-5 with TRBJ2-3; no clear D gene. The CDR3 loop spans 14 amino acids. Germline V CDR1 and CDR2: SGHKS, YYEKEE (reference sequence). Trimming pared 2 bases from V and 6 bases from J, leaving 13 bases between. This chain's CDR3 is CASSLGSFTDTQYF. The CDR3 DNA sequence: TGTGCCAGCAGCTTAGGATCGTTTACTGATACGCAGTATTTT.

The chain is built from TRBV19 and TRBJ1-1; no definite D call. Germline loops: CDR1 LNHDA, CDR2 SQIVND (reference sequence). The CDR3 is made up of 15 amino acids. Trimming pared 1 base from V and 0 bases from J, leaving 9 bases between. CDR3 DNA: TGTGCCAGTAGTATAGGGAGTGGGTTGAACACTGAAGCTTTCTTT. This translates into CASSIGSGLNTEAFF.

This clonotype was seen repeatedly, ten times or more. The V gene is TRBV6-1, the J gene TRBJ2-3; unclear D gene. The germline gives CDR1 MNHNS, CDR2 SASEGT. The CDR3 is 15 amino acids. The germline V and J ends were trimmed by 6 bases and 1 base, with 14 bases remaining between them. CDR3 amino acids: CASRPSNTRTDTQYF. In DNA, the CDR3 is TGTGCCAGCAGGCCATCGAACACACGCACAGATACGCAGTATTTT.

The sample holds many counts of this clonotype. The chain combines TRBV5-1 with TRBJ2-7; unclear D gene. Trimming stripped 0 bases from V and 5 bases from J, with 6 bases between. The CDR3 is 12 residues long. Germline values: CDR1 SGHRS, CDR2 YFSETQ. CDR3 sequence: CASSLAENEQYF. In DNA form, the CDR3 reads TGCGCCAGCAGCTTGGCGGAAAACGAGCAGTACTTC.

In its sample, this clonotype was seen many times. The chain is built from TRBV20-1 and TRBJ2-7; TRBD2 is a possible D gene (6 bases). Between the trimmed V and J ends, which lost 7 bases and 0 bases, there was a span of 10 bases. This CDR3 is built from 12 residues. Germline values: CDR1 DFQATT, CDR2 SNEGSKA (reference sequence). CDR3 residues: CSVPGLSYEQYF. CDR3 in DNA: TGCAGTGTCCCGGGACTCTCCTACGAGCAGTACTTC.

As to this clonotype: A junction boundary mismatches the germline segment, possibly from a read error. The V and J genes are TRBV11-3 and TRBJ2-1; no reliable D call. Germline V gives CDR1 SGHNT, CDR2 YENEEA. The CDR3 totals 13 residues. The CDR3 region has the DNA TGTACCAGCAGCTCTATCCGGGCGTCTGAGCAGTTCTTC. Protein product: CTSSSIRASEQFF.

About this clonotype: Given a much more abundant clone one base away, this may be a read error. CDR3 sequence (DNA): TGTGCCAGCAGCTGGAGACATGGGATGACCTACAATGAGCAGTTCTTC. Translated: CASSWRHGMTYNEQFF. V gene TRBV5-6 combines with J gene TRBJ2-1, with D unresolved. With 3 bases removed from V and 2 bases from J, the gap between germline ends came to 15 bases. This CDR3 comprises 16 residues. Germline V gives CDR1 SGHDT, CDR2 YYEEEE.